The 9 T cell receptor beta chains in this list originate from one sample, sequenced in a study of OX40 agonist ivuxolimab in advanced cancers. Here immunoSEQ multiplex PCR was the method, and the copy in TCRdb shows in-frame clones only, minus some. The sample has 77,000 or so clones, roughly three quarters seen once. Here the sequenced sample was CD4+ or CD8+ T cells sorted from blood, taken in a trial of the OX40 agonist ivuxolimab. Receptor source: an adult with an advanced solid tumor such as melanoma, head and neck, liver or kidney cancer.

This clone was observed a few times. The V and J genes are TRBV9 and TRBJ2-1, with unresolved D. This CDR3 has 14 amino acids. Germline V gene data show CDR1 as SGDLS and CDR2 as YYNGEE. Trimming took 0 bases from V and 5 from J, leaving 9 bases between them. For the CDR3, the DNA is TGTGCCAGCAGCGTAGACTTGGATCACAATGAGCAGTTCTTC. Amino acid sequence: CASSVDLDHNEQFF.

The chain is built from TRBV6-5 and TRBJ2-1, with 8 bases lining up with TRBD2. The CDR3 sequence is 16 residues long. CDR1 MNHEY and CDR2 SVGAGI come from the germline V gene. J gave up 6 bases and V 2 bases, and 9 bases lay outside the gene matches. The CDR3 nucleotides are TGTGCCAGCAGTTACCCCGGACTAGCTCGAAGCAATGAGCAGTTCTTC. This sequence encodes CASSYPGLARSNEQFF.

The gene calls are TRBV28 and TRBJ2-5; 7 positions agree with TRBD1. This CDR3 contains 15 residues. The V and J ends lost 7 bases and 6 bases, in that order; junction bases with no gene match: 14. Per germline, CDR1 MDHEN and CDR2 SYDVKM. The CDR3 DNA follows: TGTGCCAGCACCCTAAGCGCGACAGGGCTGAAGACCCAGTACTTC. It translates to CASTLSATGLKTQYF.

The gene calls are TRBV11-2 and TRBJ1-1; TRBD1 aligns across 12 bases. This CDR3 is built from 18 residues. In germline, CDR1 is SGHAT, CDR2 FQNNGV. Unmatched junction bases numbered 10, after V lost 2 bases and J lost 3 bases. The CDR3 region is CASSLISGTGGMDTEAFF. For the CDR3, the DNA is TGTGCCAGCAGCTTAATTTCCGGGACAGGGGGCATGGACACTGAAGCTTTCTTT.

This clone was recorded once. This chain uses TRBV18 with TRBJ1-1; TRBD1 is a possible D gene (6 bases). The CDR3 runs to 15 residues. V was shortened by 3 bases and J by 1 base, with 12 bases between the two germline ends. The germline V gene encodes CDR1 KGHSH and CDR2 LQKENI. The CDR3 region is CASSPRDTANTEAFF. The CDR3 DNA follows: TGTGCCAGCTCACCGCGGGACACCGCGAACACTGAAGCTTTCTTT. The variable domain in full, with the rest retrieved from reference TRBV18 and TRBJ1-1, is NAGVMQNPRHLVRRRGQEARLRCSPMKGHSHVYWYRQLPEEGLKFMVYLQKENIIDESGMPKERFSAEFPKEGPSILRIQQVVRGDSAAYFCASSPRDTANTEAFFGQGTRLTVV.

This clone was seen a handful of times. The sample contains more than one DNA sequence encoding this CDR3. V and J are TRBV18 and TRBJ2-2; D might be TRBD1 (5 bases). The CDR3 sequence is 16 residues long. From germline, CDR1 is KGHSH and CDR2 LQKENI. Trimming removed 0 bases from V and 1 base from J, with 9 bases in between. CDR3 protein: CASSPPGQGNTGELFF. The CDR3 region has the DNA TGTGCCAGCTCACCACCGGGGCAGGGGAACACCGGGGAGCTGTTTTTT.

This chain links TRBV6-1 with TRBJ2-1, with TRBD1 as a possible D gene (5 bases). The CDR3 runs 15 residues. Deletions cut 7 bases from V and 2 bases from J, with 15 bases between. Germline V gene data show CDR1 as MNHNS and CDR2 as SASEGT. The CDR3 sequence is CASTAGHSTYNEQFF. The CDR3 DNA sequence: TGTGCCAGCACAGCCGGACACTCAACCTACAATGAGCAGTTCTTC.

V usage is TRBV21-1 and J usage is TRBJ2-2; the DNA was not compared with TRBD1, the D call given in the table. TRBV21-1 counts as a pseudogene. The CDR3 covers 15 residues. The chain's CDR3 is CASSKELSGSGELFF. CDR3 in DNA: TGTGCCAGCAGCAAAGAATTGTCAGGGTCCGGGGAGCTGTTTTTT.

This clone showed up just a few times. The CDR3 here is CASSLRTPGLVSDTTTQYF. CDR3 sequence (DNA): TGTGCCAGTAGTCTCAGAACCCCGGGACTAGTTTCGGACACTACTACGCAGTATTTT. V and J are TRBV19 and TRBJ2-3, with 8 bases matching TRBD2. Germline trimming cut 5 bases from V and 8 bases from J; bases unmatched to any gene: 24. This CDR3 region has 19 residues. Germline values: CDR1 LNHDA, CDR2 SQIVND (reference sequence).